Listed below are T cell receptor beta chains from one sample, sequenced in a study of technical replicates of blood from a few donors. The table came from immunoSEQ multiplex PCR; TCRdb's copy has only in-frame clones and leaves some out. The table lists approximately 93,000 clones, approximately 95% of them singletons. The sample taken for sequencing was T cells isolated from PBMCs. These receptors originate from a human donor in good health. CDR3s include the opening cysteine and the closing phenylalanine or tryptophan. Fields, in order: J gene, D gene, CDR3 length, V gene, CDR3 DNA, CDR3 protein. D genes are given only for firm matches.

>TRBJ1-3|NA|18|TRBV7-9
TGTGCCAGCAGCTTCCCCCTGGGAGGCGCGCCCTCTGGAAACACCATATATTTT
CASSFPLGGAPSGNTIYF
>TRBJ1-2|NA|13|TRBV5-1
TGCGCCAGCAGCTCACAGGGTCTATCTGGCTACACCTTC
CASSSQGLSGYTF
>TRBJ1-1|NA|14|TRBV27
TGTGCCAGCAGTTTTGGCCAAGGGGGCACTGAAGCTTTCTTT
CASSFGQGGTEAFF
>TRBJ1-5|NA|11|TRBV6-1
TGTGCCAGCAGGACTCGACAGCCCCAGCATTTT
CASRTRQPQHF
>TRBJ2-7|NA|12|TRBV7-9
TGTGCCAGCAGCCCGACTCTCTGGGAGCAGTACTTC
CASSPTLWEQYF
>TRBJ2-2|NA|13|TRBV6-5
TGTGCCACCTTTCACTCTAATACCGGGGAGCTGTTTTTT
CATFHSNTGELFF
>TRBJ2-2|NA|17|TRBV7-9
TGTGCCACACTGAGTGGGGGCCGTGGTAAAAACACCGGGGAGCTGTTTTTT
CATLSGGRGKNTGELFF
>TRBJ2-7|TRBD2|14|TRBV10-3
TGTGCCATCAGTGCCGCGGGAGGAAACTACGAGCAGTACTTC
CAISAAGGNYEQYF
>TRBJ2-1|NA|14|TRBV5-1
TGCGCCAGCAGCTCACCCGACAGGAGCGGTGAGCAGTTCTTC
CASSSPDRSGEQFF
>TRBJ1-4|NA|13|TRBV4-1
TGCGCCAGCAGCAGGGGAAATTATGAAAAACTGTTTTTT
CASSRGNYEKLFF
>TRBJ1-2|NA|12|TRBV6-1
TGTGCCAGCAGTGACCAGTTTTATGGCTACACCTTC
CASSDQFYGYTF
>TRBJ1-3|NA|13|TRBV5-6
TGTGCCAGCAGCTTGGCCAGGGGAAACACCATATATTTT
CASSLARGNTIYF
>TRBJ1-1|NA|14|TRBV25-1
TGTGCCAGCATTTCGCGGGGAATGAACACTGAAGCTTTCTTT
CASISRGMNTEAFF
>TRBJ2-2|NA|14|TRBV7-9
TGTGCCAGCAGCTTAGCGTATCTATCGGGGGAGCTGTTTTTT
CASSLAYLSGELFF
>TRBJ2-7|NA|14|TRBV5-1
TGCGCCAGCACCCGGACAGAGAGCTCCTACGAGCAGTACTTC
CASTRTESSYEQYF
>TRBJ1-2|NA|16|TRBV19
TGTGCCAGTACCCCGGGGAGGGGAAAAGCTAACTATGGCTACACCTTC
CASTPGRGKANYGYTF
>TRBJ1-3|NA|13|TRBV7-2
TGTGCCAGCAGCTCCCCGGGTGAAGACACCATATATTTT
CASSSPGEDTIYF
>TRBJ1-5|NA|16|TRBV19
TGTGCCAGTAGTATGCGGCCAGATTATAGCAATCAGCCCCAGCATTTT
CASSMRPDYSNQPQHF
>TRBJ2-1|TRBD1|18|TRBV5-1
TGCGCCAGCAGATATACCGGGACAGGGGGCGCGGGCGGCAATGAGCAGTTCTTC
CASRYTGTGGAGGNEQFF
>TRBJ1-4|TRBD1|11|TRBV30
TGTGCCTGGAGCCCACAGGGGGAACTGTTTTTT
CAWSPQGELFF
>TRBJ2-7|TRBD1|15|TRBV6-1
TGTGCCAGCAGTGATACAGGGGGCGCGACCTACGAGCAGTACTTC
CASSDTGGATYEQYF
>TRBJ2-7|TRBD2|14|TRBV4-1
TGCGCCAGCAGCCCGGGACTAGCGGGAGCCGAGCAGTACTTC
CASSPGLAGAEQYF
>TRBJ1-5|NA|15|TRBV10-3
TGTGCCATCAGTGAATCAACAGTTAGCAATCAGCCCCAGCATTTT
CAISESTVSNQPQHF
>TRBJ2-1|TRBD1|17|TRBV4-1
TGCGCCAGCAGCGCTTTTATCCCGGGACAGGGTACCAATGAGCAGTTCTTC
CASSAFIPGQGTNEQFF
>TRBJ2-5|TRBD1|15|TRBV4-1
TGCGCCAGCAGCCTCACCGGGACAGGGATCGAGACCCAGTACTTC
CASSLTGTGIETQYF
>TRBJ2-1|NA|17|TRBV4-2
TGTGCCAGCAGCCAAGAGGGGACTCCGGCTTCCTACAATGAGCAGTTCTTC
CASSQEGTPASYNEQFF
>TRBJ1-1|NA|12|TRBV18
TGTGCCAGCTCACCATTAAACACTGAAGCTTTCTTT
CASSPLNTEAFF
>TRBJ2-7|TRBD2|13|TRBV7-9
TGTGCCAGCAGCCATCTAGCGGCTTACGAGCAGTACTTC
CASSHLAAYEQYF
>TRBJ2-7|TRBD2|15|TRBV5-8
TGTGCCAGCAGCTTAACTAGCGGGGGGGCGTACGAGCAGTACTTC
CASSLTSGGAYEQYF